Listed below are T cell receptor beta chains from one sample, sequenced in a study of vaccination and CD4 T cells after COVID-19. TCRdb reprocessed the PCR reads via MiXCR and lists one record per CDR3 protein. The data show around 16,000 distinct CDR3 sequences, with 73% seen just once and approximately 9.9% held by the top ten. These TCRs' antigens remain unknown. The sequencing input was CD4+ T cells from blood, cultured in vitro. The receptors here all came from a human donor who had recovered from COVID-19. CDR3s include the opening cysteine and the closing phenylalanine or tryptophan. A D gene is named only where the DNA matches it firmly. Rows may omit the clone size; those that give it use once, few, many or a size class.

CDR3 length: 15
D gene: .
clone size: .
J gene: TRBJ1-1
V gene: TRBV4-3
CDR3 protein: CASSQEHRFAGEAFF
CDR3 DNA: TGCGCCAGCAGCCAAGAACACCGTTTTGCCGGAGAAGCTTTCTTT

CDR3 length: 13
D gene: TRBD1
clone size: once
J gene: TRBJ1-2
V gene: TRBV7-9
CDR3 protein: CASRSAGGSGYTF
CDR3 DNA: TGTGCCAGCAGGTCCGCAGGGGGCTCTGGCTACACCTTC

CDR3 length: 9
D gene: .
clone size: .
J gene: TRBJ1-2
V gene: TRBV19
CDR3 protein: CASSWGYTF
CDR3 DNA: TGTGCCAGTAGTTGGGGCTACACCTTC

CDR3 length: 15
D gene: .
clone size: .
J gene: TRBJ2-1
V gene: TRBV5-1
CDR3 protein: CASSLPDRSHNEQFF
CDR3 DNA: TGCGCCAGCAGCTTACCGGACAGATCGCACAATGAGCAGTTCTTC

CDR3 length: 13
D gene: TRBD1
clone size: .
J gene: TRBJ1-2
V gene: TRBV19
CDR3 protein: CASTRDRGDGYTF
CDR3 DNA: TGTGCCAGTACCCGGGACAGGGGCGATGGCTACACCTTC

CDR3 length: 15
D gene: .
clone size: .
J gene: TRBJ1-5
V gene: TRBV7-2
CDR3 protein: CASSLQPGVWQPQHF
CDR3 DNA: TGTGCCAGCAGCTTACAGCCCGGGGTTTGGCAGCCCCAGCATTTT

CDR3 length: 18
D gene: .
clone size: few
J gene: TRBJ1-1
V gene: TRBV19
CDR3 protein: CASSIGFRREPQNTEAFF
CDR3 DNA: TGTGCCAGTAGTATAGGTTTCCGGAGGGAACCCCAGAACACTGAAGCTTTCTTT

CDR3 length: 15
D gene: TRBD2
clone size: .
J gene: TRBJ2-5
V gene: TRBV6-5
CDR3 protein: CASSSPGTSRETQYF
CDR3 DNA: TGTGCCAGCAGTTCCCCCGGGACTAGTCGGGAGACCCAGTACTTC

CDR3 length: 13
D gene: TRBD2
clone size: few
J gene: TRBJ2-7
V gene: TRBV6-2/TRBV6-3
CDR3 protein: CASRGTSAGEQYF
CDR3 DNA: TGTGCCAGCAGGGGGACTAGCGCAGGGGAGCAGTACTTC

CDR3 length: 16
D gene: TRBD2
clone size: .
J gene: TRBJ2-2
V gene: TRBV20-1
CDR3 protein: CSAIHSGRANTGELFF
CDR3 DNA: TGCAGTGCTATCCATAGCGGGAGGGCCAACACCGGGGAGCTGTTTTTT

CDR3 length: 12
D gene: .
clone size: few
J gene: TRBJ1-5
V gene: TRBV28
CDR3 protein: CASSSPNQPQHF
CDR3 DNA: TGTGCCAGCAGTTCCCCAAATCAGCCCCAGCATTTT

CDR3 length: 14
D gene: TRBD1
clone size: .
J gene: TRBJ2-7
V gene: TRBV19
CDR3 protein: CASSGDRRSYEQYF
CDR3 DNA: TGTGCCAGTAGCGGGGACAGGCGCAGCTACGAGCAGTACTTC

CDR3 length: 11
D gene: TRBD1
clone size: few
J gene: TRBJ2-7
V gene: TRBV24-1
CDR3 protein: CATSGGYEQYF
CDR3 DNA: TGTGCCACGTCAGGGGGCTACGAGCAGTACTTC

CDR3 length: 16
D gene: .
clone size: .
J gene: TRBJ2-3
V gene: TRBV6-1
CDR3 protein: CASSTLRVGGTDTQYF
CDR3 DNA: TGTGCCAGCAGTACTCTCAGGGTAGGTGGCACAGATACGCAGTATTTT

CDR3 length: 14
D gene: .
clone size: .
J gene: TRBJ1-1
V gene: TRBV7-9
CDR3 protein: CASSPRQASTEAFF
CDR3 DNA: TGTGCCAGCAGCCCCAGACAGGCGAGCACTGAAGCTTTCTTT

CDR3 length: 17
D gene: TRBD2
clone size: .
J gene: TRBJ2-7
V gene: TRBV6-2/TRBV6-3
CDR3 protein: CASSYNPGLAGPYEQYF
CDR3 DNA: TGTGCCAGCAGTTATAACCCGGGACTAGCGGGGCCCTACGAGCAGTACTTC

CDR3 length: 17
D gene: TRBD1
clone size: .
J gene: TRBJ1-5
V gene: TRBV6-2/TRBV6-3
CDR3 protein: CASSYSRTGVHDQPQHF
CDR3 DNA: TGTGCCAGCAGTTACTCTCGCACAGGGGTGCACGATCAGCCCCAGCATTTT

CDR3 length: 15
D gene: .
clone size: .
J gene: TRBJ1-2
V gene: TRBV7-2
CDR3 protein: CASSLVMPGIAGYTF
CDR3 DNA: TGTGCCAGCAGCTTAGTAATGCCGGGGATTGCTGGCTACACCTTC

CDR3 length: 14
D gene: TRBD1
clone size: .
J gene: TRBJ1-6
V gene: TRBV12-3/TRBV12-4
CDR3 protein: CASSHGDRLSPLHF
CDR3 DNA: TGTGCCAGCAGTCACGGGGACAGGCTTTCACCCCTCCACTTT

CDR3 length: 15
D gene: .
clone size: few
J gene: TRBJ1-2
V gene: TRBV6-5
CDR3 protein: CASSYIPPVNYGYTF
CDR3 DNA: TGTGCCAGCAGTTACATCCCTCCAGTTAACTATGGCTACACCTTC

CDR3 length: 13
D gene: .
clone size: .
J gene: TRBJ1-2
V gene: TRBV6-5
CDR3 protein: CASSYSSGSGYAF
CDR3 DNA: TGTGCCAGCAGTTACTCGTCAGGGTCTGGCTACGCCTTC

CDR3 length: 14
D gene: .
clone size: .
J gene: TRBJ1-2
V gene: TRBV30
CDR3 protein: CAWSGSRGMVGYTF
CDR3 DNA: TGTGCCTGGAGTGGGAGCAGGGGAATGGTTGGCTACACCTTC

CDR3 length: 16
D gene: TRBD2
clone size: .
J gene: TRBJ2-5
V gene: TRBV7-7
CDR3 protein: CASSLGGRAAQETQYF
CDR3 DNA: TGTGCCAGCAGCTTGGGCGGGAGGGCAGCCCAAGAGACCCAGTACTTC

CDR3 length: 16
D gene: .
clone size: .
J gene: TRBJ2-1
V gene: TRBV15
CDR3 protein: CATSRERPAPNNEQFF
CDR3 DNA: TGTGCCACCAGCAGAGAGAGACCCGCCCCCAACAATGAGCAGTTCTTC

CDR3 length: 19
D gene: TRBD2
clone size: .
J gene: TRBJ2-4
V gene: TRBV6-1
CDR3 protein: CASSKGSGRALSGEDIQYF
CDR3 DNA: TGTGCCAGCTCCAAGGGTTCCGGGAGGGCCCTATCTGGCGAAGACATTCAGTACTTC

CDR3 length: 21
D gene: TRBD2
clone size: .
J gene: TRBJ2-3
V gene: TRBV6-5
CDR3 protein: CASSYPPEGSGEEGSTDTQYF
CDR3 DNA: TGTGCCAGCAGTTACCCGCCGGAGGGTAGCGGGGAGGAAGGTAGCACAGATACGCAGTATTTT

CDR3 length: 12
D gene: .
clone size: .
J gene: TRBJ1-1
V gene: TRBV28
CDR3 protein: CASSSPQQKAFF
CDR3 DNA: TGTGCCAGCAGTTCTCCCCAGCAAAAAGCTTTCTTT

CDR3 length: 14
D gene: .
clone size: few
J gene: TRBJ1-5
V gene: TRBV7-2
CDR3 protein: CASSLAGRGQPQHF
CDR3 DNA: TGTGCCAGCAGCTTAGCCGGACGAGGACAGCCCCAGCATTTT

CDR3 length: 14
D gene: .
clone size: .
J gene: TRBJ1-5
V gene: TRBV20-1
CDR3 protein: CSARTLLGDQPQHF
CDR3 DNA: TGCAGTGCTAGAACTTTGCTGGGGGATCAGCCCCAGCATTTT

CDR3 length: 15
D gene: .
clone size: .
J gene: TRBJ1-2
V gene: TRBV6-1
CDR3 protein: CASTRGLLANYGYTF
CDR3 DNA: TGTGCCAGCACCCGAGGCCTTCTAGCTAACTATGGCTACACCTTC

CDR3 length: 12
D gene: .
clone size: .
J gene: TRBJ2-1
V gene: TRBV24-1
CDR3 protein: CATSGSSYEQFF
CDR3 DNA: TGTGCCACCAGTGGATCCTCCTATGAGCAGTTCTTC

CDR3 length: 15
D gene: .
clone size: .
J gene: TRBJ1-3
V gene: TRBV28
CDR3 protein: CASILGGASGNTIYF
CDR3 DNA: TGTGCCAGCATCCTGGGAGGGGCCTCTGGAAACACCATATATTTT

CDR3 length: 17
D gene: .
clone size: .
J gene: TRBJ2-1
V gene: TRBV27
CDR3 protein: CASSLKLAGRSYNEQFF
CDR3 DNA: TGTGCCAGCAGTTTGAAGCTTGCGGGTCGGTCCTACAATGAGCAGTTCTTC

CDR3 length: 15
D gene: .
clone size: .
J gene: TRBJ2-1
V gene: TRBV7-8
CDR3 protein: CASSLAESLYNEQFF
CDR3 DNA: TGTGCCAGCAGCTTAGCCGAATCTCTCTACAATGAGCAGTTCTTC

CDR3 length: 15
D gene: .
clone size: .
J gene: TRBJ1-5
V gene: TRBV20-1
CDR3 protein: CSARDSGLANQPQHF
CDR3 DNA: TGCAGTGCTAGAGATTCGGGCCTGGCCAATCAGCCCCAGCATTTT

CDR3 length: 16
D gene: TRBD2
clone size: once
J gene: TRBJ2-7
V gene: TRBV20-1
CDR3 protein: CSAPSWGLASDYEQYF
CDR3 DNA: TGCAGTGCCCCCTCGTGGGGACTAGCTTCGGACTACGAGCAGTACTTC

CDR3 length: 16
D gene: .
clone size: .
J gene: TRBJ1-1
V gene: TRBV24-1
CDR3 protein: CATQGGTASMNTEAFF
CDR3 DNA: TGTGCCACCCAGGGCGGTACAGCCTCCATGAACACTGAAGCTTTCTTT

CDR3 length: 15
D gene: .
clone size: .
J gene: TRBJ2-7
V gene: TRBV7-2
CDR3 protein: CASSYRKTHSYEQYF
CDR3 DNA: TGTGCCAGCAGCTACAGAAAAACCCACTCCTACGAGCAGTACTTC

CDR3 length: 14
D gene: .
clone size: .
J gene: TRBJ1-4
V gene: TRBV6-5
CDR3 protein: CASSYGQGGEKLFF
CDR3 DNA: TGTGCCAGCAGTTACGGGCAGGGAGGGGAAAAACTGTTTTTT

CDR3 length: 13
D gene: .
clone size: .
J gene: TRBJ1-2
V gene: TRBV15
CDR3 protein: CATSREPNYGYTF
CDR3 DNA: TGTGCCACCAGCAGAGAACCTAACTATGGCTACACCTTC

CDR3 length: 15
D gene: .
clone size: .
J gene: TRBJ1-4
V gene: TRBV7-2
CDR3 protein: CASSLGGVGGEKLFF
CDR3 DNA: TGTGCCAGCAGCTTAGGGGGGGTGGGGGGTGAAAAACTGTTTTTT

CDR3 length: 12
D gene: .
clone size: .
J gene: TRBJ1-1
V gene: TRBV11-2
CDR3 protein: CASSLVSTEAFF
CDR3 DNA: TGTGCCAGCAGCTTAGTCAGCACTGAAGCTTTCTTT